One and the same sample provided the 14 T cell receptor beta chains below, sequenced in a study of graft-versus-host responses after intestinal transplantation. Clones were sequenced by immunoSEQ multiplex PCR, and TCRdb holds only the in-frame ones, with some missing. Of about 120,000 clones in the sample, 85% to 95% were seen once. No antigen has been assigned to these receptors. The specimen was unstimulated CD4+ T cells sorted from spleen or lymph node cells, collected before intestinal transplant. The receptors originated from a human donor who received an intestinal transplant.

The genes are TRBV6-8 and TRBJ1-4; unclear D gene. Germline V gene data show CDR1 as MNHGY and CDR2 as SAAAGT. The CDR3 totals 14 residues. V lost 5 bases, J lost 8 bases, and 15 bases lay in between. CDR3 nucleotides: TGTGCCAGCAGTGCAAAAGGGCCGTTCGAAAAACTGTTTTTT. This translates into CASSAKGPFEKLFF.

A remark on this clone: A read error may account for a junction end that differs from germline. The chain couples TRBV2 to TRBJ1-5, with D possibly TRBD1 on 5 matching bases. The germline V gene encodes CDR1 SNHLY and CDR2 FYNNEI. CDR3 length: 12 amino acids. This chain's CDR3 is CASSIGTYNISF. CDR3 DNA sequence: TGTGCCAGCAGTATAGGGACTTACAACATCTCTTTT.

The rearrangement joins TRBV7-9 to TRBJ1-1; D is perhaps TRBD1 (6 bases). Deletions cut 1 base from V and 5 bases from J, with 17 bases between. From germline, CDR1 is SEHNR and CDR2 FQNEAQ (reference sequence). The CDR3 is made up of 16 amino acids. The CDR3 DNA sequence: TGTGCCAGCAGCTTAGGTCCCGGGACAAGGGGGACTGAAGCTTTCTTT. Residues: CASSLGPGTRGTEAFF.

The rearrangement links TRBV19 to TRBJ2-7, with TRBD2 identical over 11 bases. The CDR3 has 15 amino acids. V lost 5 bases, J lost 3 bases, and 6 bases stayed unmatched. Germline-derived CDR1 and CDR2 are LNHDA and SQIVND (reference sequence). The CDR3: CASSSRLAGSYEQYF. Written as DNA, the CDR3 is TGTGCCAGTAGTTCCAGACTAGCGGGGAGCTACGAGCAGTACTTC.

CDR3 sequence (DNA): TGCGCCAGCCGCGAACCGGGGGGCGACGAGCAGTACTTC. It codes for CASREPGGDEQYF. The chain joins TRBV5-1 to TRBJ2-7; a possible D gene is TRBD2 (7 bases). Looked up from germline, CDR1 is SGHRS and CDR2 is YFSETQ. The CDR3 totals 13 residues. The ends were cut back, 7 bases at V and 5 bases at J, with 16 bases in the middle.

The chain employs TRBV28 and TRBJ2-7; D may be TRBD1 (5 bases). CDR3 size: 12 residues. Germline CDR1 reads MDHEN; CDR2 reads SYDVKM. Between the trimmed V and J ends, which lost 11 bases and 2 bases, there was a span of 13 bases. CDR3 DNA sequence: TGTGCCGCAGGGCACTCGGCCTACGAGCAGTACTTC. It codes for CAAGHSAYEQYF.

V and J are TRBV18 and TRBJ2-1; 9 bases are shared with TRBD2. J gave up 6 bases and V 3 bases, and 0 bases lay outside the gene matches. The CDR3 runs 13 residues. Germline V gives CDR1 KGHSH, CDR2 LQKENI. The CDR3 region has the DNA TGTGCCAGCTCACCGGGACTAGCCAATGAGCAGTTCTTC. Translating it yields CASSPGLANEQFF.

The chain recombines TRBV10-3 with TRBJ2-5, with a possible D match to TRBD2 (5 bases). CDR3 size: 15 residues. The V gene's germline CDR1 is ENHRY and CDR2 SYGVKD. V lost 7 bases and J lost 4, with 19 bases in between. The CDR3 nucleotides are TGTGCCATCAAGTCTGACGGGAACTGGGCAGAGACCCAGTACTTC. Translated, it gives CAIKSDGNWAETQYF.

The sample holds one count of this clone. The chain carries TRBV5-1 and TRBJ2-1; possibly TRBD2 for D (6 bases). This CDR3 is 16 amino acids long. Trimming left V 3 bases short and J 0 bases short, with 13 bases between. CDR1 and CDR2 (germline): SGHRS, YFSETQ. CDR3 protein: CASSSIPGVSYNEQFF. The CDR3 region has the DNA TGCGCCAGCAGCTCCATCCCGGGAGTCTCCTACAATGAGCAGTTCTTC.

The V gene is TRBV5-1, the J gene TRBJ1-2, with TRBD1 identical over 10 bases. This CDR3 comprises 12 residues. In germline, CDR1 is SGHRS, CDR2 YFSETQ. J gave up 6 bases and V 5 bases, and 1 base lay outside the gene matches. CDR3 sequence reads: CASSGTGDGYTF. In DNA form, the CDR3 reads TGCGCCAGCAGTGGGACAGGGGATGGCTACACCTTC.

The chain couples TRBV11-2 to TRBJ2-4; D may be TRBD1 (6 bases). Trimming stripped 0 bases from V and 1 base from J, with 10 bases between. Germline V gene sequence: CDR1 SGHAT, CDR2 FQNNGV. The CDR3 contains 16 residues. The CDR3 bases are TGTGCCAGCAGCTTAGACAGGGGCAAGGCCAAAAACATTCAGTACTTC. It translates to CASSLDRGKAKNIQYF.

This sequence joins TRBV29-1 and TRBJ2-3, with 7 bases aligning to TRBD2. Per germline, CDR1 SQVTM and CDR2 ANQGSEA. The CDR3 is made up of 12 amino acids. Germline trimming cut 8 bases from V and 0 bases from J; bases unmatched to any gene: 2. The CDR3 DNA reads as TGCAGCACTAGCGCCAGCACAGATACGCAGTATTTT. This translates into CSTSASTDTQYF.

This chain links TRBV6-5 with TRBJ2-5; maybe TRBD2 (6 bases). The germline V and J ends were trimmed by 6 bases and 5 bases, with 13 bases remaining between them. CDR1 and CDR2 (germline): MNHEY, SVGAGI. The CDR3 contains 13 residues. The CDR3 is CASRREYEETQYF. The CDR3 coding sequence is TGTGCCAGCAGGCGGGAATACGAGGAGACCCAGTACTTC.

The chain recombines TRBV28 with TRBJ2-1; 8 bases are shared with TRBD2. CDR3 size: 12 residues. Germline V gene data show CDR1 as MDHEN and CDR2 as SYDVKM. Losses at the gene ends were 8 bases for V and 7 bases for J; bases not matched to a gene: 4. The CDR3 region is CASSGGENEQFF. The CDR3 DNA is TGTGCCAGCTCCGGGGGGGAGAATGAGCAGTTCTTC.